The clone carrying this T cell receptor (beta chain) was recorded only once. Its antigen is not identified. The table came from immunoSEQ multiplex PCR; TCRdb's copy has only in-frame clones and leaves some out. The sample yields tens of thousands of clones, over 80% seen once. Germline V gives CDR1 MNHNY, CDR2 SVGAGI (reference sequence). The V and J ends lost 0 bases and 7 bases respectively, with 7 bases between them. The CDR3 length is 13 residues. These data originate in a study of regulatory and conventional T cells in RAG deficiency. Whole-study results and caveats: Patient subsets had shorter CDR3s; Omenn Treg-Tconv overlap exceeded 90%. In Omenn syndrome, sorted "Tregs" may be peripherally activated cells.

Separately, the same data were catalogued under a study of regulatory T cells. As reported in that work: Primers: 52 TRBV forward and 13 TRBJ reverse. Patient repertoires had restricted TRB V-J pairs and skewed V and J usage, most in Tregs.

This TCR came from a human donor in good health. Sequencing used CD8+ T cells sorted from blood. The chain joins TRBV6-6 to TRBJ1-5; no firm D call. The CDR3 DNA follows: TGTGCCAGCAGTTACTCGGCGAACCAGCCCCAGCATTTT. It is translated as CASSYSANQPQHF.